This is a list of T cell receptor beta chains from one sample in a study of blood T cells in healthy people across ages. TCRdb itself ran the 5' RACE reads through MiXCR, one entry per CDR3 protein. The sample has about 800,000 distinct CDR3 sequences; roughly 25% are singletons. Separately, the same data were catalogued under a study of T cells of mothers and their children.

Material: blood. These receptors came from a boy between 5 and 17 years old in good health. Both conserved end residues are part of each CDR3. The order of the fields is CDR3 DNA, CDR3 protein, clone size, D gene, V gene, J gene. D genes are given only for firm matches. Clone size, where shown, is once, few, many, or a class for clones that have expanded.

TGTGCCAGCAGTGAAGCAGGGGGCACTGAAGCTTTCTTT	CASSEAGGTEAFF	.	.	TRBV2	TRBJ1-1
TGTGCCAGCTCACCTTCGACGGACCCTAGGACTGAAGCTTTCTTT	CASSPSTDPRTEAFF	few	.	TRBV18	TRBJ1-1
TGCGCCAGCAGCCCCCGACTAGACCCCTACAATGAGCAGTTCTTC	CASSPRLDPYNEQFF	.	.	TRBV4-3	TRBJ2-1
TGTGCCAGCAGTTACTCAATCCCCGGGGAGCTGTCTTTT	CASSYSIPGELSF	.	.	TRBV6-2/TRBV6-3	TRBJ2-2
TGTGCCAGCAGCTTAGTGGGCAGGGTAAAAATTGATGAGCAGTTCTTC	CASSLVGRVKIDEQFF	few	.	TRBV7-2	TRBJ2-1
TGTGCCAGCAGTTACGTGGGATATACCCTTACAGGGCAGTTCTTC	CASSYVGYTLTGQFF	.	.	TRBV6-2/TRBV6-3	TRBJ2-1
TGTGCCAGCAGCCACAGGGGGACAGGGGAACCTGGGGCCAACGTCCTGACTTTC	CASSHRGTGEPGANVLTF	once	TRBD1	TRBV11-2	TRBJ2-6
TGTGCCAGCAGCCAATTCCTCGGGGGCGGGGAAGAGACCCAGTACTTC	CASSQFLGGGEETQYF	.	.	TRBV3-1	TRBJ2-5
TGCGCCAGCAGCTTACATCCAGGGGCCGATAATTCACCCCTCCACTTT	CASSLHPGADNSPLHF	few	.	TRBV5-1	TRBJ1-6
TGCAGTGCTACAGGCGGTGGGGGGCTAGCGGGTAGCAACGAGCAGTACTTC	CSATGGGGLAGSNEQYF	.	TRBD2	TRBV20-1	TRBJ2-7
TGTGCCAGCAGTTACGCTCGCGGGGGCTCCTACGAGCAGTACTTC	CASSYARGGSYEQYF	few	TRBD2	TRBV6-2/TRBV6-3	TRBJ2-7
TGCAGTGCTAGGGAACCAACAGGGGTGGAAGAGACCCAGTACTTC	CSAREPTGVEETQYF	few	TRBD1	TRBV20-1	TRBJ2-5
TGTGCCACCAGTGTAAGTTTCGGCTATGGCTACACCTTC	CATSVSFGYGYTF	.	.	TRBV24-1	TRBJ1-2
TGCGCCAGCAGCCAAGATTTCGCGGGAGGGCCACCCTACGAGCAGTACTTC	CASSQDFAGGPPYEQYF	few	TRBD2	TRBV4-1	TRBJ2-7
TGCAGTGCTTCCAGGTTCACTGAAGCTTTCTTT	CSASRFTEAFF	.	.	TRBV20-1	TRBJ1-1
TGTGCCAGCAGCTTAGATCTAGCGGAAGAGACCCAGTACTTC	CASSLDLAEETQYF	few	TRBD2	TRBV7-9	TRBJ2-5
TGTGCCAGCAGCTTAGGGCCAAACTCCTACGAGCAGTACTTC	CASSLGPNSYEQYF	.	.	TRBV7-2	TRBJ2-7
TGCAGCGATCCGGGACAGGGACACACTGAAGCTTTCTTT	CSDPGQGHTEAFF	.	TRBD1	TRBV20-1	TRBJ1-1
TGTGCCAGCAGAAACGACAGGGCCTACGAGCAGTACTTC	CASRNDRAYEQYF	.	TRBD1	TRBV27	TRBJ2-7
TGTGCCAGCAGCCCCCTAAGGGAAGGAATGGAGACCCAGTACTTC	CASSPLREGMETQYF	.	.	TRBV11-1	TRBJ2-5
TGTGCCAGCAGCCCGCAGGGACTAGCGGGGGGCAGGTACGAGCAGTACTTC	CASSPQGLAGGRYEQYF	.	TRBD2	TRBV7-2	TRBJ2-7
TGTGCCAGCAGTTCCATGACTAGCGGGGGGTCAAAACAAGAGACCCAGTACTTC	CASSSMTSGGSKQETQYF	.	TRBD2	TRBV28	TRBJ2-5
TGTGCCAGCAGCACAAGTGGGGGAGATACGCAGTATTTT	CASSTSGGDTQYF	.	.	TRBV7-8	TRBJ2-3
TGCGCCAGCAGCCAAGGGGAGGGCTTCGAGCAGTACTTC	CASSQGEGFEQYF	few	TRBD2	TRBV4-3	TRBJ2-7
TGTGCCACCAGTGATGGTTGGCGGGATGGCACCGGGGAGCTGTTTTTT	CATSDGWRDGTGELFF	few	.	TRBV24-1	TRBJ2-2
TGTGCCACTTCAGCCGGGCTAAACATGGACGAGCAGTACTTC	CATSAGLNMDEQYF	few	.	TRBV10-3	TRBJ2-7
TGTGCCAGCAGTTACTCGATCGGCCGGGACACTGAAGCTTTCTTT	CASSYSIGRDTEAFF	.	.	TRBV6-5	TRBJ1-1
TGTGCCAGCAGCGGGACTAGCGGGGTCTCCTACAATGAGCAGTTCTTC	CASSGTSGVSYNEQFF	.	TRBD2	TRBV7-9	TRBJ2-1
TGTGCCAGCAGCTCCCAAGGGGCGGCAGGGGGGTACCAAGAGACCCAGTACTTC	CASSSQGAAGGYQETQYF	few	.	TRBV7-9	TRBJ2-5
TGTGCCAGCAGTGAAGCGCAGAGCTATGGCTACACCTTC	CASSEAQSYGYTF	.	.	TRBV6-1	TRBJ1-2
TGTGCCAGCAGTGCTCGGCGGCAGGGAGACTATGGCTACACCTTC	CASSARRQGDYGYTF	.	.	TRBV2	TRBJ1-2
TGTGCCAGCATCACTAGTGTAGGTTATGGTGAGCAGTTCTTC	CASITSVGYGEQFF	.	.	TRBV7-2	TRBJ2-1
TGCGCCAGCAGCCAAGATAATTCGCCAGGGGTTTACGAGCAGTACTTC	CASSQDNSPGVYEQYF	.	.	TRBV4-3	TRBJ2-7
TGTGCCAGCAGCGGTGGGACTGCTTTCATAGATACGCAGTATTTT	CASSGGTAFIDTQYF	.	.	TRBV7-8	TRBJ2-3
TGCAGTGTCGCGACAGGCGAACTAGCCAAAAACATTCAGTACTTC	CSVATGELAKNIQYF	.	.	TRBV20-1	TRBJ2-4
TGTGCCAGTACCCCCAATGGGGGGTCCCAAGAGACCCAGTACTTC	CASTPNGGSQETQYF	.	.	TRBV19	TRBJ2-5
TGTGCCAGCAGATCTACAGGGGAAAATCAGCCCCAGCATTTT	CASRSTGENQPQHF	.	TRBD1	TRBV6-1	TRBJ1-5
TGTGCCAGCAGCACTTCAACCCTGGGGGCCGATGAGCAGTTCTTC	CASSTSTLGADEQFF	few	.	TRBV7-9	TRBJ2-1
TGTGCCATCAGTAACCCGGGACATCGGGACGAGCAGTACTTC	CAISNPGHRDEQYF	.	.	TRBV10-3	TRBJ2-7
TGTGCCAGCAGTTACTCGAGGACTAGCGGCTCCTACGAGCAGTACTTC	CASSYSRTSGSYEQYF	few	TRBD2	TRBV6-2/TRBV6-3	TRBJ2-7
TGTGCCACCAGCAGAGCCCCAGCGGACGAGCAGTACTTC	CATSRAPADEQYF	few	.	TRBV15	TRBJ2-7
TGTGCCAGCAGCCTGACTCTTGGGTACGAGCAGTACTTC	CASSLTLGYEQYF	few	.	TRBV6-5	TRBJ2-7
TGTGCCAGCAGCTTGCTGCCTAACTATGGCTACACCTTC	CASSLLPNYGYTF	few	.	TRBV7-9	TRBJ1-2
TGTGCCACCAGTGATACCCTGGAGCAGTACTTC	CATSDTLEQYF	few	.	TRBV24-1	TRBJ2-5
TGCAGTGCTAGACCCTGGGGAGATAGCAATCAGCCCCAGCATTTT	CSARPWGDSNQPQHF	few	.	TRBV20-1	TRBJ1-5
TGTGCCCGCGATTGGGGAGACACAGATATGCAGTATTTT	CARDWGDTDMQYF	.	.	TRBV2	TRBJ2-3
TGTGCCAGCAACCCGATCCTTAGCGGAGTGTACAATGAGCAGTTCTTC	CASNPILSGVYNEQFF	few	.	TRBV28	TRBJ2-1
TGTGCCAGCGAGCGAGGAGGTACAGATACGCAGTATTTT	CASERGGTDTQYF	.	.	TRBV2	TRBJ2-3
TGCAGCGCCAAAGATTCCAGCGGGGATACGCAGTATTTT	CSAKDSSGDTQYF	few	.	TRBV29-1	TRBJ2-3
TGTGCCAGCAGTTGGGTCGAAAGCGGGGGGCTCTCCTACGAGCAGTACTTC	CASSWVESGGLSYEQYF	few	TRBD2	TRBV28	TRBJ2-7
TGTGCCAGCAGTCCAGACATGGTCCTCTACAATGAGCAGTTCTTC	CASSPDMVLYNEQFF	few	.	TRBV28	TRBJ2-1
TGTGCCACCAGCAGAGAGGGCAGGCAAACCGGGGAGACCCAGTACTTC	CATSREGRQTGETQYF	.	.	TRBV15	TRBJ2-5
TGTGCCAGCAGCTCCCCCCCTGAGAACTATGGCTACACCTTC	CASSSPPENYGYTF	.	.	TRBV7-9	TRBJ1-2
TGTGCCAGCAGCCTGACAGGGAGCTATAGCAATCAGCCCCAGCATTTT	CASSLTGSYSNQPQHF	few	TRBD1	TRBV12-3/TRBV12-4	TRBJ1-5
TGTGCCAGCTCTATAACTAGAACTGGGGCCAACGTCCTGACTTTC	CASSITRTGANVLTF	.	.	TRBV27	TRBJ2-6